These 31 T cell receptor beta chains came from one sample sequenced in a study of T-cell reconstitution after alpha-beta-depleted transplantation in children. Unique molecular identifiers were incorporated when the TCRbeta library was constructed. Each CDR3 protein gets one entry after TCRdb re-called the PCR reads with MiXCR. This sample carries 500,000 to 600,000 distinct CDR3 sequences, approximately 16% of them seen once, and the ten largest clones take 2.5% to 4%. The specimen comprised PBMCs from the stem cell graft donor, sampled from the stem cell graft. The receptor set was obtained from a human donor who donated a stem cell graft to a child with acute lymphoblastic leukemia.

As DNA, the CDR3 is TGTGCCAGCAGCGAAACAGAGAACACCGGGGAGCTGTTTTTT. It encodes CASSETENTGELFF. The genes are TRBV4-2 and TRBJ2-2; D not certain. The CDR3 consists of 14 residues. Germline V lookup: CDR1 LGHNA, CDR2 YNFKEQ. V dropped 5 bases and J dropped 1 base, with 8 bases sitting between them.

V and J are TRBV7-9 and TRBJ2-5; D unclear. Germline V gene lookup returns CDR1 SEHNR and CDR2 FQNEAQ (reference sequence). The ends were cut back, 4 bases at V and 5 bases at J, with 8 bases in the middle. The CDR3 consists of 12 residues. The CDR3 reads CASSSSTETQYF. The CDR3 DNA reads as TGTGCCAGCAGCTCCAGCACCGAGACCCAGTACTTC.

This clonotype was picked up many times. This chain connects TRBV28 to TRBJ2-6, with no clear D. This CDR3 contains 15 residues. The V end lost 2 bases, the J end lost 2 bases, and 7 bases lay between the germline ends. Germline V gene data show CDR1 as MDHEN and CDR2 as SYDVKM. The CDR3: CASSLSGAGANVLTF. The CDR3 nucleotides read TGTGCCAGCAGTTTAAGTGGAGCTGGGGCCAACGTCCTGACTTTC.

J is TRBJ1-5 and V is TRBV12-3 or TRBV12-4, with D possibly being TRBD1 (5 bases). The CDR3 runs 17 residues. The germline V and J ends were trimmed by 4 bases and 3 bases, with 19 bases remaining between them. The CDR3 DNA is TGTGCCAGCAGTTCTCGGGGGTGGTCAGGGTACAATCAGCCCCAGCATTTT. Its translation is CASSSRGWSGYNQPQHF.

The CDR3 loop reads CASSLSPTGYLYEQYF. As DNA, the CDR3 is TGTGCCAGCAGCTTATCCCCCACCGGATATCTCTACGAGCAGTACTTC. This chain links TRBV7-3 with TRBJ2-7; unclear D gene. CDR3 size: 16 residues. The germline gives CDR1 SGHTA, CDR2 FQGTGA. V lost 2 bases and J lost 3, with 17 bases in between.

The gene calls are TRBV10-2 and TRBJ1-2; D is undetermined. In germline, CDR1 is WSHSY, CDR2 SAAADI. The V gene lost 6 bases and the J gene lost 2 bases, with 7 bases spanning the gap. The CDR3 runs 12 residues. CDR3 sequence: CASRGGNYGYTF. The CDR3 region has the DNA TGCGCCAGCAGGGGCGGAAACTATGGCTACACCTTC.

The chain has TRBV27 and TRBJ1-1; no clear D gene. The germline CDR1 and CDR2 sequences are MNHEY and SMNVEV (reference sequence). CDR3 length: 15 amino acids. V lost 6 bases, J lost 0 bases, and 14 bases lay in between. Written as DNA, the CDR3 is TGTGCCAGCAGCCCCTTCCTGTCCATGAACACTGAAGCTTTCTTT. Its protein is CASSPFLSMNTEAFF.

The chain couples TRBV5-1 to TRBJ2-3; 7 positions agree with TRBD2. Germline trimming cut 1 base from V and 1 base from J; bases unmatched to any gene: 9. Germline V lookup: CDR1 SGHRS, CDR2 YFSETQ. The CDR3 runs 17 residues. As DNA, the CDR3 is TGCGCCAGCAGCTTGAGGGGCGGGAGTATCCGCACAGATACGCAGTATTTT. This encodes CASSLRGGSIRTDTQYF.

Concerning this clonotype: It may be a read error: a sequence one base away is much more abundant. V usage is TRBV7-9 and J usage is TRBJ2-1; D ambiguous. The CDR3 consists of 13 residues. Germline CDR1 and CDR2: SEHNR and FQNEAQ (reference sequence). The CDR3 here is CASSRSSYNERFF. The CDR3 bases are TGTGCCAGCAGCAGGAGCTCCTACAATGAGCGGTTCTTC.

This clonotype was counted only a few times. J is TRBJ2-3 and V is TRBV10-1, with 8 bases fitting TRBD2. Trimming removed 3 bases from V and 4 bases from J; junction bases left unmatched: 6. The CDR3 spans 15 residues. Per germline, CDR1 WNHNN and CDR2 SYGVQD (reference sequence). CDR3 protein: CASSDGGLEADTQYF. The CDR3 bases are TGCGCCAGCAGTGACGGGGGACTAGAGGCAGATACGCAGTATTTT.

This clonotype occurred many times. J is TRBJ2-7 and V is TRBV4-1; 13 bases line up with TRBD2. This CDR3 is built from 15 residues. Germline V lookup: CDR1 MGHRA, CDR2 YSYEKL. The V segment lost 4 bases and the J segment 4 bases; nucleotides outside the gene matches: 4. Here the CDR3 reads CASSLGTSGKYEQYF. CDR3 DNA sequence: TGCGCCAGCAGCCTCGGGACTAGCGGGAAGTACGAGCAGTACTTC.

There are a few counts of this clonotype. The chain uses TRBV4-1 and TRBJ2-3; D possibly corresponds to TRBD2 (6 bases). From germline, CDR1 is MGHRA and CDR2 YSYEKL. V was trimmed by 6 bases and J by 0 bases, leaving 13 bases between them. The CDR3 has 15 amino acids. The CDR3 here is CASRLSGLSTDTQYF. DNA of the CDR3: TGCGCCAGCAGACTTAGCGGTTTAAGCACAGATACGCAGTATTTT.

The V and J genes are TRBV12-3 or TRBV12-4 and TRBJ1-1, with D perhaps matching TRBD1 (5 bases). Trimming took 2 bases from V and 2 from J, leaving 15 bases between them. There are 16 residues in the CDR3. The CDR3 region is CASSLTWGALNTEAFF. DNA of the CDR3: TGTGCCAGCAGTTTAACGTGGGGCGCCTTAAACACTGAAGCTTTCTTT.

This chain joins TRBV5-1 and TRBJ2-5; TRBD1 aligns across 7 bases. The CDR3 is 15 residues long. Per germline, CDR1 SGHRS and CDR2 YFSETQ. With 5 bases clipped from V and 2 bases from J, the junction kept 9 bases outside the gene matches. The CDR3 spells CASSLYPGQQETQYF. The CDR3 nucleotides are TGCGCCAGCAGTTTATACCCGGGACAGCAAGAGACCCAGTACTTC.

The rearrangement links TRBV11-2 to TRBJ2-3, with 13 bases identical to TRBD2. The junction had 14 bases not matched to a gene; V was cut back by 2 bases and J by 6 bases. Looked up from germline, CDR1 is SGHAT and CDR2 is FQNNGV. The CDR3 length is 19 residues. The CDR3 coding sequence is TGTGCCAGCAGCTTAAGGCCGCCGGGACTAGCGGGACCCCATGATACGCAGTATTTT. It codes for CASSLRPPGLAGPHDTQYF.

CDR3 bases: TGTGCCAGCAGTGACGTAGGCGATGAGCAGTTCTTC. It translates to CASSDVGDEQFF. This chain uses TRBV6-4 with TRBJ2-1, with no clear D. Germline V lookup: CDR1 MRHNA, CDR2 SNTAGT. This CDR3 spans 12 amino acids. V was cut by 2 bases and J by 8 bases, with 7 bases left in between.

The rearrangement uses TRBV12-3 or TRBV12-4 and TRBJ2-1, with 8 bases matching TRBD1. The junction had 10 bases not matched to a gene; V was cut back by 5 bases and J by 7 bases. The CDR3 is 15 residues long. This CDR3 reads CASSPTGQGRNEQFF. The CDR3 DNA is TGTGCCAGCAGTCCTACCGGACAGGGACGGAATGAGCAGTTCTTC.

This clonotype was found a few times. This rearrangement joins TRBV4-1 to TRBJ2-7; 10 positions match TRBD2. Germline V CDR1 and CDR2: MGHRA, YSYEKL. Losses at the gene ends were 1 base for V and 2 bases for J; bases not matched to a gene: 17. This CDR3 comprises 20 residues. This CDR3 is CASSQALRDRSLAGTYEQYF. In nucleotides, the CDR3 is TGCGCCAGCAGCCAAGCTCTCCGGGACAGGTCACTAGCGGGGACCTACGAGCAGTACTTC.

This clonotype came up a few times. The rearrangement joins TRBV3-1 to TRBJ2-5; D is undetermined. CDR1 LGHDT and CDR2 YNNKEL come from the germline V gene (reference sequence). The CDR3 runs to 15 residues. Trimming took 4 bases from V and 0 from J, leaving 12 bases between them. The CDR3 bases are TGTGCCAGCAGCCCTAGAGAAGTCTACCAAGAGACCCAGTACTTC. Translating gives CASSPREVYQETQYF.

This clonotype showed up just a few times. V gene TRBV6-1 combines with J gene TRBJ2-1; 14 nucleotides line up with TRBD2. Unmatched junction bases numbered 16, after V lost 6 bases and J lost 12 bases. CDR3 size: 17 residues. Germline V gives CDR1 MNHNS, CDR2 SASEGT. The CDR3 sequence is CASREYRGLAGVGWQFF. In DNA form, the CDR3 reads TGTGCCAGCAGGGAATATAGGGGACTAGCGGGAGTGGGCTGGCAGTTCTTC.

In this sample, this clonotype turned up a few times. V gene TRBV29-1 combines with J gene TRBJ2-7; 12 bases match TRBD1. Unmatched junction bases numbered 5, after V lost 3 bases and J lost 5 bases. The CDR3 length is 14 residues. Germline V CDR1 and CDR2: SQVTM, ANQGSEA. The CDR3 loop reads CSVEGQGAIDEQYF. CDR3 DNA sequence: TGCAGCGTTGAGGGACAGGGGGCTATTGACGAGCAGTACTTC.

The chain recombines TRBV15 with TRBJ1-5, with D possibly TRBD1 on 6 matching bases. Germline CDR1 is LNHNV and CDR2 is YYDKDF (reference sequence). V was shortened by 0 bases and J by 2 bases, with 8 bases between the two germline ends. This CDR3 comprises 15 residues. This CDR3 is CATSRDEGGNQPQHF. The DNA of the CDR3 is TGTGCCACCAGCAGAGACGAGGGGGGCAATCAGCCCCAGCATTTT.

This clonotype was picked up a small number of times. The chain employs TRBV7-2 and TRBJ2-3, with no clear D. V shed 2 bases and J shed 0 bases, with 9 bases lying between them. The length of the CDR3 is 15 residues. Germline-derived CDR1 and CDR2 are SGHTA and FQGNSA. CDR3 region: CASSLLGGSTDTQYF. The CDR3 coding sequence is TGTGCCAGCAGCTTATTGGGTGGCAGCACAGATACGCAGTATTTT.

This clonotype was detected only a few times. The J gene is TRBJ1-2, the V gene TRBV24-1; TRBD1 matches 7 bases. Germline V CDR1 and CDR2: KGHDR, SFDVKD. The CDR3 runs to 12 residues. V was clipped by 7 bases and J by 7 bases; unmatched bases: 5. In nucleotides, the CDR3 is TGTGCCACCAGAGGGACAGCCGGTGGCTACACCTTC. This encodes CATRGTAGGYTF.

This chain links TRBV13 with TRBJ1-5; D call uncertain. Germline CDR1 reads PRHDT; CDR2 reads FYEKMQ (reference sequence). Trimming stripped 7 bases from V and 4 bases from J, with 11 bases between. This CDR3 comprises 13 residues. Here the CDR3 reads CASTLGRNQPQHF. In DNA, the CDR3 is TGTGCCAGCACCCTTGGAAGAAATCAGCCCCAGCATTTT.

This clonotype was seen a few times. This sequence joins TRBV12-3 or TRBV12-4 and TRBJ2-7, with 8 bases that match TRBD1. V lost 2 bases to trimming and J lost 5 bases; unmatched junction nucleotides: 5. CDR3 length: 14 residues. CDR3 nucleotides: TGTGCCAGCAGTTTATTCCAGGGGGCCCACGAGCAGTACTTC. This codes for CASSLFQGAHEQYF.

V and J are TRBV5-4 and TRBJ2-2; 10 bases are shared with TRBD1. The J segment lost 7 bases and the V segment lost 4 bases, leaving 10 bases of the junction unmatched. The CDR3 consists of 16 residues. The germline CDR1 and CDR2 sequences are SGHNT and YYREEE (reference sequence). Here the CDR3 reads CASSPMTGGPVGELFF. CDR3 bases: TGTGCCAGCAGCCCCATGACAGGGGGCCCTGTCGGGGAGCTGTTTTTT.

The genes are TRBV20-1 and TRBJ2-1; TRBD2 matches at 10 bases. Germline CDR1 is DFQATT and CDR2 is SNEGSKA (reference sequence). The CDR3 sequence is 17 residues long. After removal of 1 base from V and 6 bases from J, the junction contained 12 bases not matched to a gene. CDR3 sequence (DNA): TGCAGTGCTAGAGGGGCTAGCGGGAGTACTCGGGGCAATGAGCAGTTCTTC. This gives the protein CSARGASGSTRGNEQFF.

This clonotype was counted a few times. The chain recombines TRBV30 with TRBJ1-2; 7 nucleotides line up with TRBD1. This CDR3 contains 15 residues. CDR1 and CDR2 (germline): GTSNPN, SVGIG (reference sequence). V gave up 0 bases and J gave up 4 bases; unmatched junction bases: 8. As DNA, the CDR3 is TGTGCCTGGAGTGTCGGCAGGGGGTCAATCTATGGCTACACCTTC. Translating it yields CAWSVGRGSIYGYTF.

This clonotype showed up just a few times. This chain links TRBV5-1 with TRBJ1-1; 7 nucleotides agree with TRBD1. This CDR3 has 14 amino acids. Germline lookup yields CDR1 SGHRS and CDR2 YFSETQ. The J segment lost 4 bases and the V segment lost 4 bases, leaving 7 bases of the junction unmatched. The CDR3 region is CASSTGEFSTEAFF. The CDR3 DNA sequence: TGCGCCAGCAGCACAGGGGAGTTTTCCACTGAAGCTTTCTTT.

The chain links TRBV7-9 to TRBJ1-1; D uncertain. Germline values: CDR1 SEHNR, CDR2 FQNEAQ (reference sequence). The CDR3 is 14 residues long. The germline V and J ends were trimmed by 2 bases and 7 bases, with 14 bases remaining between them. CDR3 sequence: CASSLSSAGGEAFF. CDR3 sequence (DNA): TGTGCCAGCAGCTTAAGCTCTGCGGGTGGTGAAGCTTTCTTT. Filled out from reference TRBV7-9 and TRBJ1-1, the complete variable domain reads DTGVSQNPRHKITKRGQNVTFRCDPISEHNRLYWYRQTLGQGPEFLTYFQNEAQLEKSRLLSDRFSAERPKGSFSTLEIQRTEQGDSAMYLCASSLSSAGGEAFFGQGTRLTVV.